A single sample gave rise to the 17 T cell receptor beta chains below, sequenced in a study of shared clonotypes between healthy human individuals. Naive CD8 cells lacked CD45RO and underwent positive selection for CCR7, leaving out terminally differentiated effector memory CD45RA+ cells. Generated by immunoSEQ multiplex PCR, the TCRdb table keeps only in-frame clones and is missing some. Of around 600,000 clones in the sample, approximately 95% were seen once. The source material was naive CD8+ T cells sorted from blood. These receptors came from a woman between 25 and 40 years old in good health.

This chain links TRBV21-1 with TRBJ2-2. TRBV21-1 is a listed pseudogene. The CDR3 covers 17 residues. CDR3 residues: CASSILWGASTPGELFF. The DNA for the CDR3 is TGTGCCAGCAGCATCCTATGGGGGGCCTCAACCCCCGGGGAGCTGTTTTTT.

The rearrangement joins TRBV21-1 to TRBJ1-4; the D segment call TRBD1 is taken from the table without a DNA check. TRBV21-1 has pseudogene status. CDR3 length: 17 residues. The CDR3, as DNA: TGTGCCAGCCCCAATTACAGGGTGGGTGGAACTAATGAAAAACTGTTTTTT. Translated, it gives CASPNYRVGGTNEKLFF.

The J gene is TRBJ2-1, the V gene TRBV28; 7 bases agree with TRBD1. CDR3 length: 14 residues. V dropped 7 bases and J dropped 0; count of bases not matched to a gene: 3. Per germline, CDR1 MDHEN and CDR2 SYDVKM. CDR3 loop: CASNRDSSYNEQFF. Here the CDR3 DNA reads TGTGCCAGCAACCGGGACAGCTCCTACAATGAGCAGTTCTTC.

The chain is built from TRBV28 and TRBJ1-2; D might be TRBD1 (5 bases). Germline CDR1 is MDHEN and CDR2 is SYDVKM. V dropped 5 bases and J dropped 8 bases, with 18 bases sitting between them. The CDR3 spans 14 residues. CDR3 nucleotide sequence: TGTGCCAGCAGTGTCATAGGGCAGGGCGCGGGCTACACCTTC. It yields the protein CASSVIGQGAGYTF.

This rearrangement joins TRBV4-1 to TRBJ2-7, with TRBD2 matching 14 bases. Unmatched junction bases numbered 8, after V lost 7 bases and J lost 6 bases. CDR1 and CDR2 from the germline V gene are MGHRA and YSYEKL. The CDR3 is 15 residues long. The CDR3 DNA is TGCGCCAGCACCGCGGCGGGACTAGCGGGAGCCGAGCAGTACTTC. This sequence encodes CASTAAGLAGAEQYF.

This chain uses TRBV9 with TRBJ2-5; perhaps D is TRBD1 or TRBD2 (6 bases each). V shed 3 bases and J shed 4 bases, with 10 bases lying between them. CDR1 SGDLS and CDR2 YYNGEE come from the germline V gene. This CDR3 spans 13 amino acids. This chain's CDR3 is CASSGRGLETQYF. CDR3 sequence (DNA): TGTGCCAGCAGCGGCCGGGGGCTAGAGACCCAGTACTTC.

Regarding this clone: Other DNA sequences in this specimen translate into the identical CDR3. The gene calls are TRBV27 and TRBJ2-7; D might be TRBD1 (5 bases). Germline V gene sequence: CDR1 MNHEY, CDR2 SMNVEV (reference sequence). V lost 2 bases and J lost 2, with 10 bases in between. CDR3 length equals 14 residues. In nucleotides, the CDR3 is TGTGCCAGCAGTTTAAGGGGATCAACCTACGAGCAGTACTTC. Its protein product is CASSLRGSTYEQYF.

The chain uses TRBV5-1 and TRBJ2-7; 12 positions match TRBD1. Trimming removed 1 base from V and 3 bases from J; junction bases left unmatched: 20. Germline CDR1 and CDR2: SGHRS and YFSETQ. The CDR3 has 21 residues. This chain's CDR3 is CASSLPQDPGQGASLFYEQYF. CDR3 in DNA: TGCGCCAGCAGCTTGCCCCAAGACCCGGGACAGGGGGCCTCCTTGTTCTACGAGCAGTACTTC.

V is TRBV11-2 and J is TRBJ2-7; a weak D match, TRBD2 (6 bases). This CDR3 comprises 15 residues. The ends were cut back, 4 bases at V and 8 bases at J, with 21 bases in the middle. The V gene's germline CDR1 is SGHAT and CDR2 FQNNGV. The CDR3 sequence is CASSSPGAGYTKQYF. The DNA of the CDR3 is TGTGCCAGCAGCTCGCCCGGGGCGGGATATACGAAGCAGTACTTC.

This sequence joins TRBV7-3 and TRBJ2-1; no reliable D call. CDR1 and CDR2 from the germline V gene are SGHTA and FQGTGA. V was clipped by 4 bases and J by 2 bases, with 6 bases between them. The CDR3 contains 13 residues. The CDR3 sequence: CASSSEAYNEQFF. The CDR3 DNA reads as TGTGCCAGCAGCTCGGAAGCCTACAATGAGCAGTTCTTC.

J is TRBJ2-5 and V is TRBV18; D not resolved. Trimming removed 0 bases at V and 1 base at J, with 6 bases between. Germline V gene sequence: CDR1 KGHSH, CDR2 LQKENI. The CDR3 covers 14 residues. CDR3 sequence: CASSPPQPQETQYF. CDR3 coding DNA: TGTGCCAGCTCACCACCCCAGCCCCAAGAGACCCAGTACTTC.

The V and J genes are TRBV5-8 and TRBJ2-7, with D tentatively TRBD1 (7 bases). Germline CDR1 is SGHTS and CDR2 is YDEGEE. Trimming took 1 base from V and 3 from J, leaving 14 bases between them. CDR3 length equals 15 residues. CDR3 loop: CASSLHQGGFYEQYF. The CDR3, as DNA: TGTGCCAGCAGCTTGCATCAGGGGGGATTCTACGAGCAGTACTTC.

The chain recombines TRBV19 with TRBJ2-7, with TRBD2 matching over 8 bases. The CDR3 runs 14 residues. Germline assignment: CDR1 LNHDA and CDR2 SQIVND (reference sequence). V lost 5 bases to trimming and J lost 4 bases; unmatched junction nucleotides: 7. CDR3: CASSPFSGKYEQYF. The DNA of the CDR3 is TGTGCCAGTAGTCCTTTTAGCGGGAAATACGAGCAGTACTTC.

V usage is TRBV11-2 and J usage is TRBJ2-3; D is unresolved. The CDR3 covers 16 residues. Germline CDR1 is SGHAT and CDR2 is FQNNGV. The ends were cut back, 2 bases at V and 0 bases at J, with 12 bases in the middle. CDR3 sequence: CASSLMPLASTDTQYF. CDR3 nucleotide sequence: TGTGCCAGCAGCTTAATGCCTTTAGCTAGCACAGATACGCAGTATTTT.

The J gene is TRBJ2-5, the V gene TRBV27; D gene ambiguous. The length of the CDR3 is 14 residues. The germline V gene encodes CDR1 MNHEY and CDR2 SMNVEV (reference sequence). V was shortened by 5 bases and J by 13 bases, with 23 bases between the two germline ends. The CDR3 reads CASSPLPTAPRAYF. The CDR3 DNA reads TGTGCCAGCAGTCCACTACCTACAGCCCCTAGGGCGTACTTC.

V usage is TRBV6-1 and J usage is TRBJ2-5; 9 nucleotides align to TRBD1. The DNA end is a closer match to TRBJ2-7, so the J assignment may be wrong. Germline V gene data show CDR1 as MNHNS and CDR2 as SASEGT. The length of the CDR3 is 16 residues. CDR3 DNA sequence: TGTGCCAGCAGTGATTCCGGGACAGGGATACCCTACGAGCAGTACTTC. It yields the protein CASSDSGTGIPYEQYF.

The V and J genes are TRBV27 and TRBJ2-7; 7 bases match TRBD2. Germline V gene data show CDR1 as MNHEY and CDR2 as SMNVEV (reference sequence). The trim removed 8 bases at V and 2 bases at J, leaving 6 bases unmatched. This CDR3 has 13 residues. For the CDR3, the DNA is TGTGCCAGCCGCCCTGGGGGGGCCTACGAGCAGTACTTC. Translation gives CASRPGGAYEQYF.